Listed here are 24 T cell receptor beta chains from one sample, sequenced in a study of cytomegalovirus exposure and HLA in healthy donors. TCRdb keeps only in-frame clones here, not all; method: immunoSEQ multiplex PCR. The table includes some 70,000 clones, around 89% detected once. The material sequenced was PBMCs. These receptors were obtained from a woman younger than 30 in good health and CMV-seronegative.

The chain uses TRBV5-6 and TRBJ2-5; D perhaps matches TRBD2 (6 bases). The CDR3 spans 17 residues. V lost 2 bases to trimming and J lost 6 bases, with 23 bases between them. Germline V lookup: CDR1 SGHDT, CDR2 YYEEEE. The CDR3 here is CASSLKEGSFFRKTQYF. The CDR3 DNA reads TGTGCCAGCAGCTTAAAGGAGGGGTCATTTTTTCGAAAGACCCAGTACTTC.

CDR3 sequence: CASGGIGTPVSYEQYF. In DNA, the CDR3 is TGTGCCAGCGGGGGGATTGGGACGCCCGTTTCCTACGAGCAGTACTTC. This chain joins TRBV7-2 and TRBJ2-7, with a possible D match to TRBD2 (6 bases). Germline V gene data show CDR1 as SGHTA and CDR2 as FQGNSA. The V end lost 8 bases, the J end lost 1 base, and 21 bases lay between the germline ends. The CDR3 is 16 residues long.

This chain uses TRBV6-5 with TRBJ1-2; D is uncertain. Germline loops: CDR1 MNHEY, CDR2 SVGAGI. This CDR3 is built from 13 residues. Trimming took 4 bases from V and 6 from J, leaving 12 bases between them. For the CDR3, the DNA is TGTGCCAGCAGTTCCCCGAGGCTGAATGGCTACACCTTC. As protein: CASSSPRLNGYTF.

The CDR3 bases are TGCGCCAGCAGTGAGTGGGGCGGTGGAAACACCATATATTTT. It specifies CASSEWGGGNTIYF. This rearrangement joins TRBV5-1 to TRBJ1-3, with TRBD1 as a possible D gene (5 bases). The CDR3 covers 14 residues. V was trimmed by 5 bases and J by 3 bases, leaving 12 bases between them. The V gene's germline CDR1 is SGHRS and CDR2 YFSETQ.

The chain has TRBV7-2 and TRBJ2-1, with 7 positions matching TRBD1. CDR1 and CDR2 (germline): SGHTA, FQGNSA. V trimming: 0 bases; J trimming: 2 bases; junction bases outside the gene matches: 7. The CDR3 sequence is 17 residues long. The CDR3 DNA follows: TGTGCCAGCAGCTTAGCCGGTCGGCAGGGGGCCTACAATGAGCAGTTCTTC. It encodes CASSLAGRQGAYNEQFF.

This clone was counted a single time. The J gene is TRBJ2-7, the V gene TRBV5-1; D possibly corresponds to TRBD1 (5 bases). The CDR3 spans 14 residues. CDR1 is SGHRS and CDR2 is YFSETQ in the germline V gene. Trimming took 5 bases from V and 3 from J, leaving 15 bases between them. CDR3 sequence: CASSSQGQRYEQYF. CDR3 sequence (DNA): TGCGCCAGCAGTTCCCAAGGACAACGCTACGAGCAGTACTTC.

This clone was detected a few times. The rearrangement links TRBV4-3 to TRBJ2-7, with 8 bases that match TRBD2. Germline V CDR1 and CDR2: LGHNA, YSLEER. This CDR3 has 13 amino acids. J gave up 3 bases and V 4 bases, and 2 bases lay outside the gene matches. CDR3 sequence: CASSPGLGYEQYF. The CDR3 bases are TGCGCCAGCAGCCCGGGACTAGGCTACGAGCAGTACTTC.

DNA for the CDR3: TGTGCCAGCAGTTCGACACAGGGTGAGAACACTGAAGCTTTCTTT. Translated: CASSSTQGENTEAFF. This rearrangement joins TRBV27 to TRBJ1-1; D possibly corresponds to TRBD1 (6 bases). Germline V gene sequence: CDR1 MNHEY, CDR2 SMNVEV (reference sequence). Trimming removed 4 bases at V and 1 base at J, with 13 bases between. The CDR3 spans 15 residues.

The chain carries TRBV23-1 and TRBJ1-1, with a possible D match to TRBD1 (5 bases). TRBV23-1 is treated as an ORF (open reading frame) with a function not yet certain. The CDR3 has 11 amino acids. V was shortened by 3 bases and J by 11 bases, with 10 bases between the two germline ends. The CDR3 sequence: CASSQGLEAFF. The CDR3 DNA is TGCGCCAGCAGTCAGGGGCTCGAGGCTTTCTTT.

As to this clone: An end of the junction does not agree with germline; a read error may underlie this. The chain recombines TRBV7-2 with TRBJ2-7; D is undetermined. The CDR3 contains 12 residues. Germline values: CDR1 SGHTA, CDR2 FQGNSA. The CDR3 DNA reads as TGTGCCAGCCAATTACGTACCGAGAGCCCTAACTTC. Its translation is CASQLRTESPNF. The full variable domain, its missing parts supplied by reference TRBV7-2 and TRBJ2-7, is GAGVSQSPSNKVTEKGKDVELRCDPISGHTALYWYRQSLGQGLEFLIYFQGNSAPDKSGLPSDRFSAERTGGSVSTLTIQRTQQEDSAVYLCASQLRTESPNFGPGTRLTVT.

This sequence joins TRBV9 and TRBJ2-1, with D possibly being TRBD2 (6 bases). The CDR3 spans 15 residues. V lost 10 bases and J lost 8, with 25 bases in between. CDR1 and CDR2 (germline): SGDLS, YYNGEE. The CDR3 DNA is TGTGCCTCGACGGTTGGCCCACAACCGGGGGATGAGCAGTTCTTC. Amino acids: CASTVGPQPGDEQFF.

The V gene is TRBV2, the J gene TRBJ1-4; 8 bases line up with TRBD1. Trimming cost V 6 bases and J 4 bases; bases outside gene matches: 7. This CDR3 is built from 15 residues. The germline CDR1 and CDR2 sequences are SNHLY and FYNNEI. The CDR3 DNA follows: TGTGCCAGCAGACCGGAACAGGGGGGTAATGAAAAACTGTTTTTT. Protein: CASRPEQGGNEKLFF.

This chain connects TRBV10-2 to TRBJ2-3; D unresolved. Germline-derived CDR1 and CDR2 are WSHSY and SAAADI. CDR3 length equals 15 residues. The germline V and J ends were trimmed by 2 bases and 5 bases, with 14 bases remaining between them. The CDR3 DNA reads TGCGCCAGCAGTGAGATGCGAGGAAGGCTAGATACGCAGTATTTT. Translating it yields CASSEMRGRLDTQYF.

This sequence joins TRBV11-1 and TRBJ2-7, with 8 bases fitting TRBD1. Germline assignment: CDR1 SGHAT and CDR2 FQDESV (reference sequence). V trimming: 3 bases; J trimming: 1 base; junction bases outside the gene matches: 5. The length of the CDR3 is 15 residues. In nucleotides, the CDR3 is TGTGCCAGCAGCTTCAGAACAGGGGGGTCCTACGAGCAGTACTTC. It translates to CASSFRTGGSYEQYF.

The rearrangement joins TRBV27 to TRBJ2-7, with 7 bases that match TRBD2. CDR3 length: 14 residues. V shed 7 bases, J shed 0 bases, and the junction held 6 bases outside the gene matches. Germline assignment: CDR1 MNHEY and CDR2 SMNVEV (reference sequence). The CDR3 nucleotides read TGTGCCAGCAAGCGGGGTGACATCTCCTACGAGCAGTACTTC. Protein product: CASKRGDISYEQYF.

J is TRBJ2-2 and V is TRBV4-2; possibly TRBD1 for D (6 bases). This CDR3 region has 16 residues. The germline V and J ends were trimmed by 1 base and 0 bases, with 9 bases remaining between them. In germline, CDR1 is LGHNA, CDR2 YNFKEQ. CDR3 protein: CASSQAPGANTGELFF. The CDR3 DNA sequence: TGTGCCAGCAGCCAAGCTCCAGGGGCGAACACCGGGGAGCTGTTTTTT.

The J gene is TRBJ1-2, the V gene TRBV30; the D gene is possibly TRBD1 (6 bases). V shed 2 bases and J shed 7 bases, with 11 bases lying between them. The V gene's germline CDR1 is GTSNPN and CDR2 SVGIG (reference sequence). The CDR3 is 12 amino acids. In DNA, the CDR3 is TGTGCCTGGAGTCCAGGGGTAGGTGGCTACACCTTC. Its translation: CAWSPGVGGYTF.

The rearrangement joins TRBV9 to TRBJ1-3; TRBD1 matches 11 bases. V gave up 5 bases and J gave up 0 bases; unmatched junction bases: 4. The CDR3 extends over 16 amino acids. The germline V gene encodes CDR1 SGDLS and CDR2 YYNGEE. In nucleotides, the CDR3 is TGTGCCAGCAGAAGGACAGGGGGCACCTCTGGAAACACCATATATTTT. Protein: CASRRTGGTSGNTIYF.

This chain links TRBV6-5 with TRBJ1-1; D perhaps matches TRBD1 (6 bases). The CDR3 is 16 residues long. Germline V gives CDR1 MNHEY, CDR2 SVGAGI. Trimming cost V 2 bases and J 1 base, with 14 bases left between them. CDR3 sequence: CASSYVGGGGNTEAFF. Written as DNA, the CDR3 is TGTGCCAGCAGTTACGTTGGGGGCGGCGGGAACACTGAAGCTTTCTTT.

This clone was counted once. The chain joins TRBV7-2 to TRBJ1-5, with TRBD1 matching 8 bases. CDR1 and CDR2 (germline): SGHTA, FQGNSA. The ends lost 5 bases at V and 7 bases at J; junction bases unmatched: 13. The length of the CDR3 is 16 residues. In DNA form, the CDR3 reads TGTGCCAGCAGCCCCTCCGTCGGACAGGGCGCGCAGCCCCAGCATTTT. Encoded protein: CASSPSVGQGAQPQHF.

The chain recombines TRBV21-1 with TRBJ2-7; the DNA was not compared with TRBD2, the D call given in the table. TRBV21-1 corresponds to a pseudogene. This CDR3 spans 15 amino acids. In nucleotides, the CDR3 is TGTGCCAGCAGCAAAGGACTAGCGGGTACCTACGAGCAGTACTTC. Amino acids: CASSKGLAGTYEQYF.

CDR3 residues: CASSLGTGGGYGSEQYF. Written as DNA, the CDR3 is TGTGCCAGCAGCTTGGGCACCGGGGGAGGGTACGGTTCCGAGCAGTACTTC. This chain joins TRBV5-4 and TRBJ2-7; TRBD2 agrees at 7 bases. The CDR3 spans 17 residues. The germline V gene has CDR1 SGHNT and CDR2 YYREEE (reference sequence). Trimming took 0 bases from V and 6 from J; bases not matched to a gene: 15.

This clone was counted a few times. CDR3 region: CASSLPLAGGLYEQYF. In DNA form, the CDR3 reads TGTGCCAGCAGCTTACCGCTAGCGGGAGGGCTGTACGAGCAGTACTTC. This chain connects TRBV7-2 to TRBJ2-7; 12 bases align to TRBD2. CDR3 length: 16 amino acids. V was clipped by 2 bases and J by 4 bases; unmatched bases: 6. Germline V gives CDR1 SGHTA, CDR2 FQGNSA.

This chain joins TRBV2 and TRBJ2-4; 10 positions match TRBD2. The ends lost 8 bases at V and 3 bases at J; junction bases unmatched: 7. The CDR3 totals 15 residues. Germline lookup yields CDR1 SNHLY and CDR2 FYNNEI. The CDR3 nucleotides read TGTGCCAGCCGTCTAGCGGGAGTAGGCAAAAACATTCAGTACTTC. This translates into CASRLAGVGKNIQYF.